This TCR beta chain was recovered during a study of T cell changes during pregnancy in multiple sclerosis. Using immunoSEQ multiplex PCR, the repertoire was profiled, and TCRdb retains in-frame clones only, with some absent. Among approximately 99,000 clones listed, approximately 93% were seen once. Germline CDR1 and CDR2: SQVTM and ANQGSEA. Trimming removed 6 bases from V and 5 bases from J, with 13 bases in between. CDR3 size: 12 residues. The receptor was isolated from a female donor with multiple sclerosis, enrolled in a pregnancy study. The chain employs TRBV29-1 and TRBJ1-1; perhaps TRBD1 as D (5 bases). This specimen was peripheral blood, taken after pregnancy. CDR3 nucleotides: TGCAGCGTCGGACAAGGGAGGACTGAAGCTTTCTTT. Translation: CSVGQGRTEAFF.